This T cell receptor beta chain appears in the sequencing data of a study of T cell responses to AZD1222 COVID-19 vaccine. Study as a whole: Combined were second doses at about 4 or about 12 weeks. Study-wide results and limits: Targets within unmutated variant regions were reportedly found for nearly half of spike-specific TCRs. Repertoires in all cases were sampled only once the peak T cell response had passed. The donor cohort was predominantly white British with a female majority, and clonal diversity may have been underestimated.

With 4 bases removed from V and 2 bases from J, the gap between germline ends came to 14 bases. CDR1 and CDR2 from the germline V gene are SNHLY and FYNNEI. The CDR3 is 15 amino acids. Data came from immunoSEQ multiplex PCR; TCRdb stores just in-frame clones and leaves some out. The sample has 130,000 or so clones, 80% to 95% seen once. This clone has more than one count but fewer than ten. What it binds is unknown. This sample comprised peripheral blood, obtained on day 0 of AZD1222 vaccination. The rearrangement joins TRBV2 to TRBJ1-2, with TRBD1 as a possible D gene (6 bases). This clonotype was sampled from an adult in good health. The CDR3 is CASSASPTGNYGYTF. In DNA, the CDR3 is TGTGCCAGCAGTGCCTCACCTACAGGGAACTATGGCTACACCTTC.